Shown below are 30 T cell receptor beta chains from a single sample sequenced in a study of OX40 agonist ivuxolimab in advanced cancers. Clones were read by immunoSEQ multiplex PCR, and TCRdb kept only the in-frame ones, dropping some. Among roughly 77,000 clones, 81% were seen once, and the ten largest hold 3.5% to 6%. Sequenced here: CD4+ or CD8+ T cells sorted from blood, sampled in a trial of the OX40 agonist ivuxolimab. The receptors here all came from an adult with an advanced solid tumor such as melanoma, head and neck, liver or kidney cancer.

The chain is built from TRBV7-2 and TRBJ2-1; D gene uncertain. CDR1 is SGHTA and CDR2 is FQGNSA in the germline V gene. CDR3 length: 12 residues. Trimming pared 6 bases from V and 6 bases from J, leaving 9 bases between. The CDR3 sequence is CASRLQSNEQFF. CDR3 in DNA: TGTGCCAGCAGGTTACAGAGCAATGAGCAGTTCTTC. Full variable domain (missing parts from reference TRBV7-2 and TRBJ2-1): GAGVSQSPSNKVTEKGKDVELRCDPISGHTALYWYRQSLGQGLEFLIYFQGNSAPDKSGLPSDRFSAERTGGSVSTLTIQRTQQEDSAVYLCASRLQSNEQFFGPGTRLTVL.

The chain is built from TRBV5-8 and TRBJ2-3, with 7 bases fitting TRBD2. The CDR3 runs to 17 residues. The V gene's germline CDR1 is SGHTS and CDR2 YDEGEE. J gave up 2 bases and V 4 bases, and 13 bases lay outside the gene matches. The DNA of the CDR3 is TGTGCCAGCAGCGATGCGGTGGGGCGGGGGACCACAGATACGCAGTATTTT. Amino acids: CASSDAVGRGTTDTQYF.

V is TRBV19 and J is TRBJ1-2, with a possible D match to TRBD1 (5 bases). The V end was cut by 1 base, the J end by 5 bases, with 11 bases between. CDR3 length: 14 amino acids. Germline CDR1 reads LNHDA; CDR2 reads SQIVND (reference sequence). CDR3 coding DNA: TGTGCCAGTAGTATAGGACAGCCTTATTATGGCTACACCTTC. It yields the protein CASSIGQPYYGYTF.

The V call is TRBV7-3, the J call TRBJ2-1; D remains unclear. CDR3 length: 13 amino acids. CDR1 is SGHTA, CDR2 FQGTGA, per germline. Trimming cost V 1 base and J 7 bases, with 8 bases left between them. The CDR3 is CASSLSLGNEQFF. CDR3 DNA sequence: TGTGCCAGCAGCTTAAGTCTCGGAAATGAGCAGTTCTTC.

This rearrangement joins TRBV6-1 to TRBJ2-2; D perhaps matches TRBD2 (6 bases). Germline lookup yields CDR1 MNHNS and CDR2 SASEGT. Trimming cost V 2 bases and J 6 bases, with 13 bases left between them. The CDR3 runs to 15 residues. In DNA, the CDR3 is TGTGCCAGCAGTGAATCTGTAGGGGAGGCCGGGGAGCTGTTTTTT. It is translated as CASSESVGEAGELFF.

This chain joins TRBV19 and TRBJ1-1, with D possibly TRBD1 on 6 matching bases. The CDR3 runs to 12 residues. Per the germline V gene, CDR1 is LNHDA and CDR2 is SQIVND (reference sequence). V lost 5 bases to trimming and J lost 8 bases, with 12 bases between them. CDR3 nucleotides: TGTGCCAGTAGTCCTACAGGGAAGGAAGCTTTCTTT. Translated, it gives CASSPTGKEAFF.

Concerning this clone itself: Its ends do not fully match the called genes, so a read error is possible. V and J are TRBV7-7 and TRBJ2-3; a possible D gene is TRBD1 (6 bases). CDR1 is SSHAT, CDR2 FNYEAQ, per germline (reference sequence). The CDR3 totals 13 residues. For the CDR3, the DNA is TGTGCTAGCAGCTTAATGACAGGAGATACGCAGTATTTT. Residues: CASSLMTGDTQYF.

V usage is TRBV7-6 and J usage is TRBJ2-3, with no clear D. CDR1 and CDR2 from the germline V gene are SGHVS and FNYEAQ. The length of the CDR3 is 14 residues. Trimming stripped 2 bases from V and 0 bases from J, with 6 bases between. Here the CDR3 reads CASSLSPSTDTQYF. CDR3 DNA sequence: TGTGCCAGCAGCTTATCTCCTAGCACAGATACGCAGTATTTT. Based on the CDR3 plus reference TRBV7-6 and TRBJ2-3, the full variable domain is GAGVSQSPRYKVTKRGQDVALRCDPISGHVSLYWYRQALGQGPEFLTYFNYEAQQDKSGLPNDRFSAERPEGSISTLTIQRTEQRDSAMYRCASSLSPSTDTQYFGPGTRLTVL.

The chain links TRBV11-2 to TRBJ1-3; possibly TRBD1 for D (6 bases). This CDR3 has 14 residues. The germline CDR1 and CDR2 sequences are SGHAT and FQNNGV. V was shortened by 2 bases and J by 4 bases, with 9 bases between the two germline ends. DNA of the CDR3: TGTGCCAGCAGCTTAAACGACAGGGGAAACACCATATATTTT. Translating gives CASSLNDRGNTIYF.

The gene calls are TRBV30 and TRBJ2-3; unclear D gene. The germline V gene encodes CDR1 GTSNPN and CDR2 SVGIG (reference sequence). This CDR3 spans 12 amino acids. The germline V and J ends were trimmed by 8 bases and 7 bases, with 16 bases remaining between them. CDR3 nucleotides: TGTGCCCGTTCAGGTGTAGTAAATACGCAGTATTTT. It translates to CARSGVVNTQYF.

V gene TRBV25-1 combines with J gene TRBJ1-1; the D gene is possibly TRBD1 (6 bases). Per the germline V gene, CDR1 is MGHDK and CDR2 is SYGVNS. The V gene lost 3 bases and the J gene lost 7 bases, with 18 bases spanning the gap. This CDR3 is built from 15 residues. This CDR3 is CASSDRGGPRVEAFF. CDR3 DNA: TGTGCCAGCAGTGATAGGGGGGGACCTAGAGTTGAAGCTTTCTTT.

V gene TRBV7-3 combines with J gene TRBJ2-3; possibly TRBD1 for D (6 bases). CDR1 and CDR2 (germline): SGHTA, FQGTGA. The CDR3 contains 14 residues. The V end lost 5 bases, the J end lost 0 bases, and 9 bases lay between the germline ends. CDR3 sequence (DNA): TGTGCCAGCAGCAAACAGGGAAGCACAGATACGCAGTATTTT. The encoded protein is CASSKQGSTDTQYF.

A word on this clone: Other DNA sequences in the same sample also yield this CDR3. This chain links TRBV7-2 with TRBJ2-2, with TRBD1 matching 9 bases. The CDR3 consists of 16 residues. Germline V CDR1 and CDR2: SGHTA, FQGNSA. V was clipped by 3 bases and J by 1 base; unmatched bases: 3. This CDR3 is CASSFGGQGNTGELFF. The DNA of the CDR3 is TGTGCCAGCAGCTTTGGGGGACAGGGGAACACCGGGGAGCTGTTTTTT.

The chain uses TRBV21-1 and TRBJ2-3; TRBD2 is the table's D call, not checked against the DNA. TRBV21-1 counts as a pseudogene. This CDR3 region has 15 residues. The CDR3 loop is CASSISHENTDTQYF. The CDR3 nucleotides read TGTGCCAGCAGCATTTCGCACGAGAACACAGATACGCAGTATTTT.

This clone was seen once. The chain is built from TRBV5-6 and TRBJ1-5; 8 bases line up with TRBD1. This CDR3 spans 15 amino acids. The V gene end was trimmed by 4 bases and the J gene end by 1 base; junction bases not matched to a gene: 4. Looked up from germline, CDR1 is SGHDT and CDR2 is YYEEEE. This chain's CDR3 is CASSLTGGSNQPQHF. The DNA of the CDR3 is TGTGCCAGCAGCCTAACAGGGGGAAGCAATCAGCCCCAGCATTTT.

The CDR3 DNA is TGTGCCACCAGCGGGCACAGGTCCTACGAGCAGTACTTC. Translation: CATSGHRSYEQYF. J is TRBJ2-7 and V is TRBV15; TRBD1 is a possible D gene (5 bases). The germline V and J ends were trimmed by 5 bases and 1 base, with 9 bases remaining between them. The CDR3 length is 13 residues. Germline V gene lookup returns CDR1 LNHNV and CDR2 YYDKDF (reference sequence).

V usage is TRBV11-1 and J usage is TRBJ2-3, with 9 bases aligning to TRBD2. J lost 2 bases, V lost 5 bases, and 5 bases had no gene match. Germline lookup yields CDR1 SGHAT and CDR2 FQDESV (reference sequence). This CDR3 contains 15 residues. CDR3 loop: CASSRSGGLTDTQYF. Here the CDR3 DNA reads TGTGCCAGCAGCCGAAGCGGGGGGCTCACAGATACGCAGTATTTT.

The chain couples TRBV19 to TRBJ2-7; 11 bases align to TRBD1. This CDR3 contains 16 residues. J was trimmed by 3 bases and V by 7 bases; bases with no gene match: 11. Germline CDR1 and CDR2: LNHDA and SQIVND (reference sequence). CDR3 sequence: CASILRGQGVGYEQYF. As DNA, the CDR3 is TGTGCCAGTATCTTAAGGGGACAGGGGGTGGGCTACGAGCAGTACTTC. Complete variable domain (other parts from reference TRBV19 and TRBJ2-7): DGGITQSPKYLFRKEGQNVTLSCEQNLNHDAMYWYRQDPGQGLRLIYYSQIVNDFQKGDIAEGYSVSREKKESFPLTVTSAQKNPTAFYLCASILRGQGVGYEQYFGPGTRLTVT.

V and J are TRBV7-9 and TRBJ1-2; 8 nucleotides line up with TRBD1. The CDR3 contains 15 residues. Germline CDR1 reads SEHNR; CDR2 reads FQNEAQ (reference sequence). Germline trimming cut 3 bases from V and 7 bases from J; bases unmatched to any gene: 10. CDR3 sequence: CASSLVGQGISGYTF. For the CDR3, the DNA is TGTGCCAGCAGCTTGGTAGGACAGGGCATTAGTGGCTACACCTTC.

The J gene is TRBJ1-5, the V gene TRBV5-4, with a possible D match to TRBD1 (5 bases). The CDR3 length is 15 residues. Germline values: CDR1 SGHNT, CDR2 YYREEE (reference sequence). V lost 4 bases and J lost 1, with 12 bases in between. Here the CDR3 reads CASSIMGGSNQPQHF. The CDR3 DNA reads TGTGCCAGCAGCATCATGGGGGGAAGCAATCAGCCCCAGCATTTT.

The chain uses TRBV6-5 and TRBJ1-2; the match to TRBD1 covers 9 bases. J lost 8 bases, V lost 6 bases, and 10 bases had no gene match. The CDR3 is 14 residues long. Germline V gene lookup returns CDR1 MNHEY and CDR2 SVGAGI. This CDR3 is CASRGDRETSGYTF. CDR3 DNA: TGTGCCAGCAGGGGGGACAGGGAAACCTCCGGCTACACCTTC.

This rearrangement joins TRBV7-9 to TRBJ2-1; possibly TRBD1 for D (6 bases). Germline values: CDR1 SEHNR, CDR2 FQNEAQ (reference sequence). V shed 6 bases and J shed 10 bases, with 13 bases lying between them. CDR3 length equals 12 residues. The CDR3 reads CASSSGAREQFF. CDR3 in DNA: TGTGCCAGCAGTTCAGGGGCTAGGGAGCAGTTCTTC.

This clone is termed medium-sized (0.01 to 0.1%). This sample includes further DNA sequences coding for the same CDR3. The rearrangement links TRBV5-1 to TRBJ1-1; the D gene is possibly TRBD1 (5 bases). The germline V gene encodes CDR1 SGHRS and CDR2 YFSETQ. The CDR3 spans 13 residues. Deletions cut 2 bases from V and 2 bases from J, with 7 bases between. The CDR3 region has the DNA TGCGCCAGCAGCTTTGGGGGTAACACTGAAGCTTTCTTT. This sequence encodes CASSFGGNTEAFF. Using reference TRBV5-1 and TRBJ1-1 for the parts outside the CDR3, the full variable domain is KAGVTQTPRYLIKTRGQQVTLSCSPISGHRSVSWYQQTPGQGLQFLFEYFSETQRNKGNFPGRFSGRQFSNSRSEMNVSTLELGDSALYLCASSFGGNTEAFFGQGTRLTVV.

J is TRBJ2-5 and V is TRBV11-2; 7 positions match TRBD2. This CDR3 is built from 15 residues. The ends lost 3 bases at V and 5 bases at J; junction bases unmatched: 9. Germline loops: CDR1 SGHAT, CDR2 FQNNGV. The CDR3 DNA is TGTGCCAGCAGCTTTCCTCAGCGGGGTAGGGAGACCCAGTACTTC. Protein sequence: CASSFPQRGRETQYF.

This chain uses TRBV6-5 with TRBJ2-1; 8 nucleotides match TRBD2. J lost 9 bases, V lost 5 bases, and 12 bases had no gene match. Germline V gene sequence: CDR1 MNHEY, CDR2 SVGAGI. The CDR3 is 15 amino acids. The CDR3 protein is CASSPLTGGVGEQFF. CDR3 sequence (DNA): TGTGCCAGCAGTCCCCTAACGGGAGGGGTCGGTGAGCAGTTCTTC.

The genes are TRBV4-2 and TRBJ1-2, with D unresolved. The V gene lost 0 bases and the J gene lost 7 bases, with 12 bases spanning the gap. Germline V gene lookup returns CDR1 LGHNA and CDR2 YNFKEQ. The CDR3 covers 14 residues. The CDR3 coding sequence is TGTGCCAGCAGCCAAGAACCAGTCAGAACTGGCTACACCTTC. As protein: CASSQEPVRTGYTF.

This clone came up a few times. The chain uses TRBV27 and TRBJ2-6; D tentatively reads TRBD1 or TRBD2 (5 bases each). Germline CDR1 and CDR2: MNHEY and SMNVEV (reference sequence). This CDR3 spans 18 amino acids. Trimming shortened V by 2 bases and J by 0 bases, and 14 bases separated the two germline ends. The CDR3 loop reads CASSLTFEGFSGANVLTF. DNA for the CDR3: TGTGCCAGCAGTTTAACGTTCGAGGGGTTCTCTGGGGCCAACGTCCTGACTTTC.

The CDR3 DNA reads as TGTGCCAGCAGTCTCAGGTTCAATCAGCCCCAGCATTTT. Its translation is CASSLRFNQPQHF. This chain links TRBV27 with TRBJ1-5; unclear D gene. The V gene's germline CDR1 is MNHEY and CDR2 SMNVEV (reference sequence). The CDR3 runs to 13 residues. Trimming cost V 5 bases and J 3 bases, with 8 bases left between them.

The chain recombines TRBV2 with TRBJ2-5, with D hard to call. The CDR3 covers 13 residues. CDR1 is SNHLY and CDR2 is FYNNEI in the germline V gene. V dropped 6 bases and J dropped 0 bases, with 8 bases sitting between them. CDR3 amino acids: CASRGTYQETQYF. CDR3 coding DNA: TGTGCCAGCAGGGGCACGTACCAAGAGACCCAGTACTTC.

This chain uses TRBV5-1 with TRBJ1-4; weak D call: TRBD1 (5 bases). CDR1 is SGHRS, CDR2 YFSETQ, per germline. The CDR3 extends over 16 amino acids. V shed 0 bases and J shed 5 bases, with 14 bases lying between them. The CDR3 DNA reads as TGCGCCAGCAGCTTGGAGGACACCTCCGAAAATGAAAAACTGTTTTTT. Its protein is CASSLEDTSENEKLFF.